This T cell receptor (beta chain) stems from a study of CD8 T cells in ankylosing spondylitis. Notes on the study in general: Clones tied to disease were said to be significantly enriched in matched ankylosing spondylitis synovial fluid. Previous work reported some of these motif variants in the synovial fluid and blood of reactive arthritis. Roughly eight highly homologous variants made up a TCR beta motif that seemed to typify ankylosing spondylitis blood.

This clonotype was counted only a few times. Its antigen is currently unknown. Each CDR3 protein gets one entry after TCRdb re-called the 5' RACE reads with MiXCR. Of roughly 700,000 distinct CDR3 sequences listed, roughly 20% are singletons. V was pared by 7 bases and J by 0 bases, with 16 bases between. The CDR3 is 16 residues long. Germline-derived CDR1 and CDR2 are LNHDA and SQIVND (reference sequence). This sequence was found in a male donor with ankylosing spondylitis. This chain joins TRBV19 and TRBJ2-1; D call uncertain. Material: blood, either unsorted or a sorted T cell fraction (not recorded which). This CDR3 is CASNPRSLSSYNEQFF. The CDR3 DNA is TGTGCCAGTAACCCCAGGTCCCTCAGCTCCTACAATGAGCAGTTCTTC.